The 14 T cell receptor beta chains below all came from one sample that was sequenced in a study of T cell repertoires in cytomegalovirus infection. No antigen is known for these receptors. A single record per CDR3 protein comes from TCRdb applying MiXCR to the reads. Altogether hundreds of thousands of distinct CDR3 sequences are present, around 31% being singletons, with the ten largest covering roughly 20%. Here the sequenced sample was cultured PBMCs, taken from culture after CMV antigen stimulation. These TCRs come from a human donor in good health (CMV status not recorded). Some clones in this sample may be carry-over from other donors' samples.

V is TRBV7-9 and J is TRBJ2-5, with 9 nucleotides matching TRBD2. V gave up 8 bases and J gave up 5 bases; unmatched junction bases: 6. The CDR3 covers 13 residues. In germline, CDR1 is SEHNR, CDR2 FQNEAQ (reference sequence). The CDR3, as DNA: TGTGCCAGCGCGGGGGGGGTCGTGGAGACCCAGTACTTC. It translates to CASAGGVVETQYF. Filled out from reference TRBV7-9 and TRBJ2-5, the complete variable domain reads DTGVSQNPRHKITKRGQNVTFRCDPISEHNRLYWYRQTLGQGPEFLTYFQNEAQLEKSRLLSDRFSAERPKGSFSTLEIQRTEQGDSAMYLCASAGGVVETQYFGPGTRLLVL.

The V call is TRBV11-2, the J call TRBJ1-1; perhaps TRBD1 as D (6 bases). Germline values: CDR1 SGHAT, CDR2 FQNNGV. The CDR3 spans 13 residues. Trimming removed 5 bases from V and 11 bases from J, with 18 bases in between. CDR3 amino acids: CASSPGGGAMAFF. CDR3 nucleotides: TGTGCCAGCAGCCCCGGGGGGGGGGCGATGGCTTTCTTT.

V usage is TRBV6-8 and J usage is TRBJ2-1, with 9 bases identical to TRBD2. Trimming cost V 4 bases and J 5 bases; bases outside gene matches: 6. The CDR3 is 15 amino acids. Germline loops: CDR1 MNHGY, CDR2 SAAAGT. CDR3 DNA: TGTGCCAGCAGTTTATCTAGCGGGGCTCACAATGAGCAGTTCTTC. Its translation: CASSLSSGAHNEQFF.

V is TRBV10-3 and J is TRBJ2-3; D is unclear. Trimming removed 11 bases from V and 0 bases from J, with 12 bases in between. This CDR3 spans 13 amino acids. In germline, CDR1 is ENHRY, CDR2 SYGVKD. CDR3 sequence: CAFQDTSTDTQYF. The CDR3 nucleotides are TGTGCCTTCCAGGATACTAGCACAGATACGCAGTATTTT.

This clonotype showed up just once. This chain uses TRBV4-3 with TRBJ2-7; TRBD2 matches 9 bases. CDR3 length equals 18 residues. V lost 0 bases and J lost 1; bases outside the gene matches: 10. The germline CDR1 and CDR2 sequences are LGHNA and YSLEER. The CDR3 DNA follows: TGCGCCAGCAGCCAAGAACGGATAGCGGGGGAACTTTCCTACGAGCAGTACTTC. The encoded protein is CASSQERIAGELSYEQYF.

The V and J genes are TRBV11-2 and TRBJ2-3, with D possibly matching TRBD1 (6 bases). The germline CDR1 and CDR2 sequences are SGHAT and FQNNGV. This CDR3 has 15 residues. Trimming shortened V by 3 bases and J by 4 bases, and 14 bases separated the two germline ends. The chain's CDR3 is CASSFHRDLADTQYF. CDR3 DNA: TGTGCCAGCAGCTTTCACAGGGATTTAGCAGATACGCAGTATTTT.

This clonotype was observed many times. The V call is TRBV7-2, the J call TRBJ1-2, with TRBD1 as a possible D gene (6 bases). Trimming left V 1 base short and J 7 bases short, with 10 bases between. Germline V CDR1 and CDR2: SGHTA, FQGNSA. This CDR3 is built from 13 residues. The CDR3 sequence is CASSLVAGAGYTF. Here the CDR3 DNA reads TGTGCCAGCAGCTTAGTAGCGGGGGCTGGCTACACCTTC.

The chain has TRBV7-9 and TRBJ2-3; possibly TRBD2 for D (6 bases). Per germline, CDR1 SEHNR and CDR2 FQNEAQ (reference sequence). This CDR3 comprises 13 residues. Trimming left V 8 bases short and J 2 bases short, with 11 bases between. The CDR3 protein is CASLWGDTDTQYF. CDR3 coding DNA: TGTGCCAGCCTATGGGGGGACACAGATACGCAGTATTTT.

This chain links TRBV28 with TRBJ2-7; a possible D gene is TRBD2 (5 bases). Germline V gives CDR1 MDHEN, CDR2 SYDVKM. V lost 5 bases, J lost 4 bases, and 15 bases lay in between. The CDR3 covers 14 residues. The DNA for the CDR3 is TGTGCCAGCAGTCCCTCCGAGGGATCTTACGAGCAGTACTTC. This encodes CASSPSEGSYEQYF.

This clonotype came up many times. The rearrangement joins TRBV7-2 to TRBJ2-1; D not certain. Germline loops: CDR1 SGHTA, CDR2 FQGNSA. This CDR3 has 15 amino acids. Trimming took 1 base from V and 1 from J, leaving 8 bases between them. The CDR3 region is CASSLVVGSYNEQFF. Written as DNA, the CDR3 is TGTGCCAGCAGCTTAGTCGTGGGTTCCTACAATGAGCAGTTCTTC.

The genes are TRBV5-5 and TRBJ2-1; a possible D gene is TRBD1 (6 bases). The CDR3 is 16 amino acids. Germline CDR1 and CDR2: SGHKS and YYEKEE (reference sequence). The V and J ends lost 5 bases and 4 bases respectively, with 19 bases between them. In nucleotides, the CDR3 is TGTGCCAGCAGATCCCTACAGGGACCCGAATACAATGAGCAGTTCTTC. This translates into CASRSLQGPEYNEQFF.

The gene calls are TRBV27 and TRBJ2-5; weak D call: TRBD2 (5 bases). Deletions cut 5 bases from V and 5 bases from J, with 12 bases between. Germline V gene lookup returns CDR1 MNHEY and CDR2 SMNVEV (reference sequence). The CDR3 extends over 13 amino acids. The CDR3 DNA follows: TGTGCCAGCAGTAAACGAGGGCGGGAGACCCAGTACTTC. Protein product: CASSKRGRETQYF.

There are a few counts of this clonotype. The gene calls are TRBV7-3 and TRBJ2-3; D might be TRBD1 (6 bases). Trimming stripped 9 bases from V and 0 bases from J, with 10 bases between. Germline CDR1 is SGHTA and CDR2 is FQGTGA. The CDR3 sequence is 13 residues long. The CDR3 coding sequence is TGTGCCAGAGACAGGCCTAGCACAGATACGCAGTATTTT. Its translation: CARDRPSTDTQYF.

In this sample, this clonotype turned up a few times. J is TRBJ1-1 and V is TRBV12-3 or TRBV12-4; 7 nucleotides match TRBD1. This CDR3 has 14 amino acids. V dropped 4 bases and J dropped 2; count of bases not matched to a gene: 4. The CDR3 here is CASSYRTGNTEAFF. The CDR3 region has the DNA TGTGCCAGCAGTTACAGGACAGGTAACACTGAAGCTTTCTTT.